This TCR beta chain was documented in a study of blood T cell repertoires in COVID-19. About the study: The United States, Italy and Spain provided the acute and convalescent COVID-19 samples.

The trim removed 4 bases at V and 7 bases at J, leaving 4 bases unmatched. From germline, CDR1 is KGHDR and CDR2 SFDVKD. This CDR3 has 14 amino acids. Some clones are missing from TCRdb's copy, which holds only in-frame ones; the method was immunoSEQ multiplex PCR. This table holds around 23,000 clones, approximately 86% found once. The chain uses TRBV24-1 and TRBJ1-4; TRBD1 matches 8 bases. The receptor comes from a man in his fifties with active COVID-19. Material for sequencing was peripheral blood. The CDR3 protein is CATSDGQGSEKLFF. In DNA form, the CDR3 reads TGTGCCACCAGTGACGGACAGGGTAGTGAAAAACTGTTTTTT.